A single sample is the source of the 19 T cell receptor beta chains below, sequenced in a study of T cell responses to AZD1222 COVID-19 vaccine. TCRdb's copy holds only in-frame clones and misses some; the assay was immunoSEQ multiplex PCR. Counted here are some 150,000 clones, roughly 90% occurring once; the ten biggest clones make up about 4.9%. The sample was peripheral blood, taken 28 days after the second dose of the MenACWY control vaccine. Every receptor here comes from an adult who received the MenACWY meningococcal vaccine as a control.

The V and J genes are TRBV21-1 and TRBJ2-2; the DNA was not compared with TRBD2, the D call given in the table. TRBV21-1 is a listed pseudogene. The CDR3 consists of 16 residues. CDR3 loop: CASSKVAGVGTGELFF. CDR3 DNA: TGTGCCAGCAGCAAAGTAGCGGGAGTAGGAACCGGGGAGCTGTTTTTT.

The V gene is TRBV4-1, the J gene TRBJ2-5; D is possibly TRBD1 (5 bases). Germline CDR1 MGHRA, CDR2 YSYEKL. The CDR3 runs 13 residues. V lost 5 bases and J lost 3, with 10 bases in between. CDR3 in amino acids: CASSAEGEETQYF. CDR3 in DNA: TGCGCCAGCAGCGCGGAAGGGGAAGAGACCCAGTACTTC.

The chain combines TRBV7-9 with TRBJ1-4; TRBD1 is a possible D gene (6 bases). Trimming stripped 4 bases from V and 4 bases from J, with 10 bases between. The CDR3 extends over 14 amino acids. Germline V gives CDR1 SEHNR, CDR2 FQNEAQ (reference sequence). CDR3 bases: TGTGCCAGCAGCTCGGGGGCTCTTAATGAAAAACTGTTTTTT. Translated: CASSSGALNEKLFF.

The chain recombines TRBV18 with TRBJ1-5; tentative D call: TRBD1 (5 bases). V was clipped by 3 bases and J by 2 bases, with 14 bases between them. The CDR3 is made up of 16 amino acids. The germline V gene has CDR1 KGHSH and CDR2 LQKENI. CDR3 sequence: CASSPIGTGGNQPQHF. The DNA of the CDR3 is TGTGCCAGCTCACCTATCGGGACGGGGGGCAATCAGCCCCAGCATTTT. Filled out from reference TRBV18 and TRBJ1-5, the complete variable domain reads NAGVMQNPRHLVRRRGQEARLRCSPMKGHSHVYWYRQLPEEGLKFMVYLQKENIIDESGMPKERFSAEFPKEGPSILRIQQVVRGDSAAYFCASSPIGTGGNQPQHFGDGTRLSIL.

The chain carries TRBV27 and TRBJ1-4; D perhaps matches TRBD1 (6 bases). The germline V gene encodes CDR1 MNHEY and CDR2 SMNVEV (reference sequence). V lost 2 bases, J lost 4 bases, and 8 bases lay in between. This CDR3 is built from 14 residues. CDR3 sequence: CASSLGGGNEKLFF. Written as DNA, the CDR3 is TGTGCCAGCAGTTTAGGGGGCGGTAATGAAAAACTGTTTTTT.

The rearrangement links TRBV20-1 to TRBJ2-5; no clear D. V was cut by 5 bases and J by 5 bases, with 9 bases left in between. In germline, CDR1 is DFQATT, CDR2 SNEGSKA (reference sequence). CDR3 size: 11 residues. The CDR3 region is CSAPKGETQYF. The DNA of the CDR3 is TGCAGTGCTCCCAAGGGTGAGACCCAGTACTTC.

The V gene is TRBV9, the J gene TRBJ1-2; D ambiguous. The CDR3 has 11 residues. Germline assignment: CDR1 SGDLS and CDR2 YYNGEE. The CDR3 reads CVSGENYGYTF. The CDR3 bases are TGTGTCTCCGGAGAGAACTATGGCTACACCTTC.

The rearrangement links TRBV7-9 to TRBJ2-1, with 7 bases matching TRBD2. V shed 3 bases, J shed 2 bases, and the junction held 10 bases outside the gene matches. This CDR3 has 17 residues. CDR1 is SEHNR, CDR2 FQNEAQ, per germline (reference sequence). The CDR3 coding sequence is TGTGCCAGCAGCTTCCCGACGCGGGGAGGGACCTACAATGAGCAGTTCTTC. Its protein product is CASSFPTRGGTYNEQFF.

The V and J genes are TRBV28 and TRBJ1-2, with D possibly TRBD1 on 6 matching bases. With 6 bases removed from V and 8 bases from J, the gap between germline ends came to 19 bases. Germline CDR1 MDHEN, CDR2 SYDVKM. The CDR3 extends over 14 amino acids. The CDR3 is CASSRSGGAAGYTF. CDR3 DNA: TGTGCCAGCAGCCGAAGCGGGGGGGCGGCGGGCTACACCTTC.

The chain is built from TRBV12-3 or TRBV12-4 and TRBJ1-5; D is undetermined. CDR3 length: 13 residues. The ends were cut back, 3 bases at V and 0 bases at J, with 3 bases in the middle. Here the CDR3 DNA reads TGTGCCAGCAGTTTCTCTAGCAATCAGCCCCAGCATTTT. Its protein product is CASSFSSNQPQHF.

V gene TRBV6-5 combines with J gene TRBJ2-7; no clear D. The V end was cut by 2 bases, the J end by 2 bases, with 7 bases between. The CDR3 totals 13 residues. Germline V gene data show CDR1 as MNHEY and CDR2 as SVGAGI. As DNA, the CDR3 is TGTGCCAGCAGTTACGGGGTTACCTACGAGCAGTACTTC. Residues: CASSYGVTYEQYF.

V gene TRBV5-4 combines with J gene TRBJ1-3; 7 bases map to TRBD1. CDR1 is SGHNT, CDR2 YYREEE, per germline (reference sequence). V gave up 4 bases and J gave up 4 bases; unmatched junction bases: 8. The CDR3 loop spans 15 amino acids. The CDR3 protein is CASSPTGSGGNTIYF. As DNA, the CDR3 is TGTGCCAGCAGCCCGACAGGGTCGGGGGGAAACACCATATATTTT.

The rearrangement joins TRBV28 to TRBJ1-1; 8 positions agree with TRBD1. This CDR3 is 13 amino acids long. In germline, CDR1 is MDHEN, CDR2 SYDVKM. The junction had 1 base not matched to a gene; V was cut back by 4 bases and J by 3 bases. CDR3 nucleotides: TGTGCCAGCAGTTACAGGGGGGACACTGAAGCTTTCTTT. Encoded protein: CASSYRGDTEAFF.

The rearrangement links TRBV28 to TRBJ2-7; 8 bases align to TRBD1. Germline CDR1 MDHEN, CDR2 SYDVKM. There are 15 residues in the CDR3. Trimming cost V 7 bases and J 4 bases; bases outside gene matches: 12. CDR3 DNA: TGTGCCAGCACCCGCCCCTCGACAGGGGTTTACGAGCAGTACTTC. Translated, it gives CASTRPSTGVYEQYF.

The chain uses TRBV4-2 and TRBJ2-3, with TRBD2 matching over 13 bases. Germline CDR1 reads LGHNA; CDR2 reads YNFKEQ. V lost 6 bases, J lost 3 bases, and 3 bases stayed unmatched. The CDR3 has 15 amino acids. The CDR3 DNA reads as TGTGCCAGCAGACTAGCGGGGGGGCAGACAGATACGCAGTATTTT. Translation: CASRLAGGQTDTQYF.

This chain connects TRBV30 to TRBJ1-5; D gene ambiguous. The CDR3 sequence is 13 residues long. V shed 1 base and J shed 0 bases, with 4 bases lying between them. Germline lookup yields CDR1 GTSNPN and CDR2 SVGIG (reference sequence). The CDR3 loop is CAWSADSNQPQHF. DNA for the CDR3: TGTGCCTGGAGTGCGGATAGCAATCAGCCCCAGCATTTT. Looking up the rest from reference TRBV30 and TRBJ1-5 gives the full variable domain: SQTIHQWPATLVQPVGSPLSLECTVEGTSNPNLYWYRQAAGRGLQLLFYSVGIGQISSEVPQNLSASRPQDRQFILSSKKLLLSDSGFYLCAWSADSNQPQHFGDGTRLSIL.

This sequence joins TRBV6-4 and TRBJ1-2, with D possibly matching TRBD1 (6 bases). Per the germline V gene, CDR1 is MRHNA and CDR2 is SNTAGT. The V gene lost 8 bases and the J gene lost 7 bases, with 14 bases spanning the gap. This CDR3 region has 12 residues. The CDR3 here is CASGGPSTGYTF. In nucleotides, the CDR3 is TGTGCCAGCGGGGGGCCCAGCACTGGCTACACCTTC.

The CDR3 loop reads CASSLGLGLAVITDTQYF. The CDR3 DNA sequence: TGTGCCAGCAGCTTGGGCCTCGGACTAGCGGTGATTACAGATACGCAGTATTTT. The chain is built from TRBV5-6 and TRBJ2-3; 10 bases map to TRBD2. Germline trimming cut 0 bases from V and 3 bases from J; bases unmatched to any gene: 10. Germline CDR1 SGHDT, CDR2 YYEEEE. This CDR3 spans 18 amino acids.

V usage is TRBV5-1 and J usage is TRBJ1-1; D is possibly TRBD1 (6 bases). Trimming took off 0 bases at V and 7 bases at J, with 13 bases between the two ends. The length of the CDR3 is 14 residues. Germline-derived CDR1 and CDR2 are SGHRS and YFSETQ. The CDR3 sequence is CASSLGEQGLEAFF. The CDR3 nucleotides are TGCGCCAGCAGCTTGGGAGAACAGGGCCTTGAAGCTTTCTTT. Based on the CDR3 plus reference TRBV5-1 and TRBJ1-1, the full variable domain is KAGVTQTPRYLIKTRGQQVTLSCSPISGHRSVSWYQQTPGQGLQFLFEYFSETQRNKGNFPGRFSGRQFSNSRSEMNVSTLELGDSALYLCASSLGEQGLEAFFGQGTRLTVV.